This T cell receptor (beta chain) was retrieved from a study of T-cell memory formation after mild COVID-19 (dated by TCRdb to the early 2020s). The study in broad terms: TCR sequence clusters from the two donors were found to be largely donor specific. Longitudinal TCRalpha and TCRbeta repertoire sequencing tracked T-cell clones expanding and contracting after mild COVID-19 in two donors. Two young, previously healthy adult volunteers, one female and one male, were included in the cohort. Overall study outcomes, separate from this receptor: Some responding clones were detected in pre-infection memory, which suggested that pre-existing cross-reactive memory T cells had joined the SARS-CoV-2 response. Contracting CD4+ clones turned up mainly in the CM and EM memory subsets, whereas EMRA was where CD8+ clones were enriched. SARS-CoV-2 specificity of the second-wave clones peaking on day 37 was not confirmed. Clones that contracted from day 15 to 85 showed balanced CD4/CD8 phenotypes, whereas a second wave of clones that expanded from day 15 to 37 leaned towards CD4+. Only a couple of mild cases were covered in the study, and larger cohorts including severe cases with pre-infection samples were considered necessary.

In regard to this clonotype: The antigen it recognizes is unknown. Per-base qualities were not stored, and no clone one base away is much larger.

CDR1 and CDR2 (LGHNA, YSLEER) derive from the germline V gene. V is cut back by 0 bases and J by 3 bases, with 5 bases in the junction unmatched. Including the terminal cysteine and phenylalanine, the CDR3 comprises 15 residues. Here the CDR3 DNA is all that survives: 45 bases in frame from base 1. PBMCs were isolated by Ficoll-Paque density gradient centrifugation. Sequencing was performed on an Illumina NovaSeq 6000. Using 5'RACE with constant-segment primers, TCRalpha and TCRbeta cDNA libraries were constructed, with sample barcodes and unique molecular identifiers added in the process. RNA was extracted from every sample with Trizol reagent. Libraries were amplified in two PCR steps, with a second sample barcode and Illumina TruSeq adapters added in the second step. Sequencing of the libraries was done on an Illumina NovaSeq, producing 2 x 150 bp paired-end reads. For the original study's pipeline: With migec v1.2.7, reads were demultiplexed and then collapsed into UMI-guided consensus sequences. With mixcr v2.1.11, UMI consensuses were aligned to TRA and TRB V and J templates and assembled into clonotypes. A clonotype was counted as expanded or contracted only if both edgeR and NoisET called the change significant, with noise models trained on biological replicates. For edgeR calls, the cutoffs were a false discovery rate-adjusted p below 0.01 and a log2 fold-change threshold of 1. As an exploratory analysis of dynamics, max-normalized trajectories of the 1000 most abundant clonotypes were examined with PCA combined with hierarchical clustering. Separately sequenced CD4+ and CD8+ repertoires were used to assign the CD4 or CD8 phenotype of responding clones. TCRdb applied fastp at Q25 and MiXCR to the public reads, then kept only in-frame beta chains. For every CDR3 protein sequence, its rows merge into one entry that carries the most common genes and DNA. TCRdb's processing, not the authors' own work, is the source of the V and J calls. The sample contains approximately 430,000 distinct CDR3 sequences, about 25% of them found a single time. The ten largest clones capture over 10% of the sample.

The source material was PBMCs or a T cell subset sorted from them (not recorded which). This chain joins TRBV4-3 to TRBJ2-7; a stretch of 7 junction bases matches TRBD2. The TCR was taken from an adult woman who had mild COVID-19 (a few samples of this study predate the infection). The sample titles of this study are shuffled in the database, so cell type and time point are left out; the donor was told from shared clones. The CDR3 protein sequence reads: CASSQDLGLVYEQYF. The DNA is TGCGCCAGCAGCCAAGATCTCGGACTAGTCTACGAGCAGTACTTC.